Below are 26 T cell receptor beta chains sequenced from a single sample in a study of blood T cell repertoires in COVID-19. Repertoires were generated with immunoSEQ multiplex PCR, while TCRdb's copy carries only in-frame clones and drops some. The table lists some 120,000 clones, about 93% of them singletons, with around 2.1% in the top ten. The specimen was peripheral blood. Source of these receptors: a man aged 50 to 60 with COVID-19, enrolled during active disease.

The chain uses TRBV27 and TRBJ1-1; the match to TRBD1 covers 7 bases. The CDR3 consists of 17 residues. J gave up 0 bases and V 2 bases, and 9 bases lay outside the gene matches. Germline loops: CDR1 MNHEY, CDR2 SMNVEV (reference sequence). Here the CDR3 reads CASSLRYSGTVNTEAFF. The DNA for the CDR3 is TGTGCCAGCAGTTTACGGTACTCCGGGACAGTGAACACTGAAGCTTTCTTT.

The chain has TRBV14 and TRBJ2-3, with 8 bases identical to TRBD2. CDR3 size: 16 residues. The V and J ends lost 0 bases and 4 bases, in that order; junction bases with no gene match: 6. Germline loops: CDR1 SGHDN, CDR2 FVKESK. CDR3 DNA sequence: TGTGCCAGCAGCCAAGACTACGGGAGGGTAGCAGATACGCAGTATTTT. Translated: CASSQDYGRVADTQYF.

V usage is TRBV30 and J usage is TRBJ1-1; no firm D call. This CDR3 has 12 amino acids. Germline V gene sequence: CDR1 GTSNPN, CDR2 SVGIG (reference sequence). The germline V and J ends were trimmed by 0 bases and 6 bases, with 8 bases remaining between them. CDR3 sequence reads: CAWSVNRPEAFF. In DNA form, the CDR3 reads TGTGCCTGGAGTGTGAACAGACCTGAAGCTTTCTTT.

The gene calls are TRBV24-1 and TRBJ2-1; 8 bases are shared with TRBD2. The CDR3 has 16 amino acids. Germline V gene lookup returns CDR1 KGHDR and CDR2 SFDVKD. The V and J ends lost 4 bases and 3 bases, in that order; junction bases with no gene match: 7. This CDR3 reads CATSERSLAGYNEQFF. The DNA for the CDR3 is TGTGCCACCAGTGAAAGAAGTCTAGCGGGCTACAATGAGCAGTTCTTC.

The V gene is TRBV19, the J gene TRBJ2-1; D possibly corresponds to TRBD1 (6 bases). The germline CDR1 and CDR2 sequences are LNHDA and SQIVND (reference sequence). The CDR3 is 17 amino acids. The germline V and J ends were trimmed by 5 bases and 2 bases, with 19 bases remaining between them. As DNA, the CDR3 is TGTGCCAGTAGTCCGATCGACCCGGGACAACCCTACAATGAGCAGTTCTTC. Amino acids: CASSPIDPGQPYNEQFF.

The rearrangement links TRBV6-5 to TRBJ1-3; D not certain. Germline CDR1 and CDR2: MNHEY and SVGAGI. Between the trimmed V and J ends, which lost 6 bases and 2 bases, there was a span of 8 bases. The CDR3 spans 13 residues. CDR3 DNA: TGTGCCAGCAGGACTGATGCTGGAAACACCATATATTTT. This encodes CASRTDAGNTIYF.

J is TRBJ1-1 and V is TRBV19; D not certain. CDR1 and CDR2 (germline): LNHDA, SQIVND (reference sequence). The CDR3 runs 13 residues. Trimming took off 3 bases at V and 0 bases at J, with 5 bases between the two ends. The CDR3 is CASSINLNTEAFF. Written as DNA, the CDR3 is TGTGCCAGTAGTATTAACTTGAACACTGAAGCTTTCTTT.

The chain combines TRBV29-1 with TRBJ2-7; tentative D call: TRBD1 (7 bases). CDR1 and CDR2 (germline): SQVTM, ANQGSEA. V was trimmed by 6 bases and J by 4 bases, leaving 16 bases between them. CDR3 size: 13 residues. CDR3 residues: CSVADRAGYEQYF. As DNA, the CDR3 is TGCAGCGTCGCTGACAGGGCGGGGTACGAGCAGTACTTC.

The J gene is TRBJ2-7, the V gene TRBV14; a possible D gene is TRBD1 (5 bases). This CDR3 is built from 12 residues. Per the germline V gene, CDR1 is SGHDN and CDR2 is FVKESK. V was shortened by 1 base and J by 4 bases, with 5 bases between the two germline ends. The CDR3 nucleotides are TGTGCCAGCAGCCAAGCAGGGTACGAGCAGTACTTC. Its protein product is CASSQAGYEQYF.

The rearrangement joins TRBV5-4 to TRBJ2-4; D might be TRBD2 (7 bases). This CDR3 has 14 residues. Germline values: CDR1 SGHNT, CDR2 YYREEE (reference sequence). V shed 4 bases and J shed 5 bases, with 13 bases lying between them. CDR3 DNA sequence: TGTGCCAGCAGCCAACAGGGAGGGCAAAACATTCAGTACTTC. Translating gives CASSQQGGQNIQYF.

The chain couples TRBV11-2 to TRBJ2-3; possible D gene TRBD2, 6 bases. CDR3 length: 16 amino acids. V gave up 1 base and J gave up 0 bases, with 11 bases separating them. The germline V gene has CDR1 SGHAT and CDR2 FQNNGV. CDR3 sequence: CASSLGSGSSTDTQYF. As DNA, the CDR3 is TGTGCCAGCAGCTTAGGTAGCGGATCTAGCACAGATACGCAGTATTTT.

This chain connects TRBV27 to TRBJ2-3, with 10 bases fitting TRBD2. CDR1 is MNHEY, CDR2 SMNVEV, per germline (reference sequence). The J segment lost 6 bases and the V segment lost 0 bases, leaving 9 bases of the junction unmatched. The CDR3 runs 17 residues. The CDR3 DNA is TGTGCCAGCAGTTTATCTCCAGCGGGAGGGACCTGGGATACGCAGTATTTT. This codes for CASSLSPAGGTWDTQYF.

The rearrangement links TRBV11-1 to TRBJ2-5; D may be TRBD2 (5 bases). Trimming cost V 4 bases and J 3 bases, with 12 bases left between them. The CDR3 extends over 14 amino acids. Germline CDR1 SGHAT, CDR2 FQDESV (reference sequence). CDR3 sequence (DNA): TGTGCCAGCAGCTGGCCGGGAAATAAAGAGACCCAGTACTTC. Residues: CASSWPGNKETQYF.

This clone has a single count. The chain links TRBV30 to TRBJ1-2, with a tentative D call TRBD1 (5 bases). Trimming cost V 2 bases and J 8 bases, with 12 bases left between them. Germline-derived CDR1 and CDR2 are GTSNPN and SVGIG (reference sequence). This CDR3 region has 12 residues. Here the CDR3 reads CAWSLQAEGYTF. CDR3 nucleotides: TGTGCCTGGAGTTTACAGGCGGAAGGCTACACCTTC.

This clone was found once. CDR3 sequence: CSASGRGGNTEAFF. As DNA, the CDR3 is TGCAGTGCTAGTGGCCGCGGGGGGAACACTGAAGCTTTCTTT. J is TRBJ1-1 and V is TRBV20-1, with D perhaps TRBD1 (5 bases). The CDR3 has 14 amino acids. Germline CDR1 DFQATT, CDR2 SNEGSKA (reference sequence). V gave up 3 bases and J gave up 1 base, with 12 bases separating them.

The chain links TRBV6-1 to TRBJ1-3, with a weak D call TRBD1 (5 bases). The V end lost 3 bases, the J end lost 0 bases, and 12 bases lay between the germline ends. The germline gives CDR1 MNHNS, CDR2 SASEGT. This CDR3 has 16 residues. CDR3 sequence (DNA): TGTGCCAGCAGTGAGACAGCACCCAACTCTGGAAACACCATATATTTT. This sequence encodes CASSETAPNSGNTIYF.

The chain couples TRBV19 to TRBJ2-5; 9 nucleotides align to TRBD2. The V segment lost 3 bases and the J segment 4 bases; nucleotides outside the gene matches: 12. CDR1 and CDR2 (germline): LNHDA, SQIVND (reference sequence). This CDR3 region has 17 residues. The CDR3 DNA reads as TGTGCCAGTAGTATTAGCGGGAGAAGCTCATGGGGAGAGACCCAGTACTTC. Amino acids: CASSISGRSSWGETQYF.

The V and J genes are TRBV5-1 and TRBJ1-2, with D possibly TRBD1 on 5 matching bases. CDR1 and CDR2 (germline): SGHRS, YFSETQ. The V and J ends lost 0 bases and 3 bases respectively, with 6 bases between them. CDR3 length: 13 residues. CDR3 nucleotides: TGCGCCAGCAGCTTGGCACAGGACTATGGCTACACCTTC. Translation: CASSLAQDYGYTF.

The chain uses TRBV19 and TRBJ2-7; D may be TRBD1 (6 bases). The CDR3 consists of 14 residues. Trimming took 6 bases from V and 2 from J, leaving 14 bases between them. Germline CDR1 LNHDA, CDR2 SQIVND (reference sequence). This CDR3 is CASSPGVGTYEQYF. CDR3 in DNA: TGTGCCAGTAGCCCAGGGGTAGGGACCTACGAGCAGTACTTC.

The chain employs TRBV19 and TRBJ1-2; weak D call: TRBD1 (6 bases). CDR3 length: 15 amino acids. The germline V gene encodes CDR1 LNHDA and CDR2 SQIVND (reference sequence). V lost 6 bases and J lost 0, with 14 bases in between. CDR3 DNA sequence: TGTGCCAGTAGACCAACGGACAGAGCTAACTATGGCTACACCTTC. This sequence encodes CASRPTDRANYGYTF.

The V call is TRBV21-1, the J call TRBJ2-5; TRBD1, the D gene given by the table, was not confirmed from the DNA. TRBV21-1 is a pseudogene locus. CDR3 length: 15 residues. CDR3 DNA sequence: TGTGCCAGCAGCAAAGCTGACACAGGACAAGAGACCCAGTACTTC. As protein: CASSKADTGQETQYF.

The gene calls are TRBV29-1 and TRBJ2-5; 7 positions match TRBD1. Per the germline V gene, CDR1 is SQVTM and CDR2 is ANQGSEA. CDR3 length: 14 residues. Trimming cost V 6 bases and J 4 bases; bases outside gene matches: 11. Written as DNA, the CDR3 is TGCAGCGTGTCGCCCGGGACAGCAGGAGAGACCCAGTACTTC. Translated: CSVSPGTAGETQYF.

V and J are TRBV6-2 or TRBV6-3 and TRBJ2-7, with D possibly matching TRBD1 (5 bases). The length of the CDR3 is 13 residues. Per the germline V gene, CDR1 is MNHEY and CDR2 is SVGEGT. Trimming cost V 0 bases and J 4 bases, with 7 bases left between them. This CDR3 is CASSYSRQYEQYF. The CDR3 bases are TGTGCCAGCAGTTACTCCCGACAGTACGAGCAGTACTTC.

The chain uses TRBV24-1 and TRBJ1-2; no firm D call. This CDR3 has 16 amino acids. Trimming took 0 bases from V and 3 from J, leaving 13 bases between them. CDR1 is KGHDR, CDR2 SFDVKD, per germline. The CDR3 DNA reads TGTGCCACCAGTGATTTGCGTCAGGTTACCGACTATGGCTACACCTTC. Translating it yields CATSDLRQVTDYGYTF.

This chain's CDR3 is CASTPQGRKEKLFF. The CDR3 nucleotides read TGTGCCAGCACCCCACAGGGGAGGAAGGAAAAACTGTTTTTT. The chain joins TRBV21-1 to TRBJ1-4; the tabulated D call, TRBD1, remains unverified against the DNA. TRBV21-1 is assigned pseudogene status. The CDR3 spans 14 residues.

The rearrangement links TRBV7-9 to TRBJ1-1; tentatively, D is TRBD1 (5 bases). CDR3 length: 15 residues. The germline V gene has CDR1 SEHNR and CDR2 FQNEAQ (reference sequence). Trimming left V 5 bases short and J 6 bases short, with 19 bases between. The CDR3 sequence: CASSPWRGEVPEAFF. CDR3 nucleotides: TGTGCCAGCAGCCCGTGGAGAGGGGAGGTCCCTGAAGCTTTCTTT.